A selection of T cell receptor beta chains follows, all from one sample in a study of regulatory T cells in long-lasting Graves disease. TCRdb re-analysed the multiplex PCR reads in MiXCR, keeping a single row per CDR3 protein. The table records about 460,000 distinct CDR3 sequences, around 15% of them present only once. These data were also filed under a second study, of T cells in Graves' hyperthyroidism and ophthalmopathy.

The sample in question was peripheral blood mononuclear cells (PBMCs), obtained at new diagnosis, from a patient treated with antithyroid drugs. The receptors shown here come from a woman in her forties or fifties with Graves disease. The CDR3 runs from the conserved cysteine through the conserved F or W. Each record gives: clone size, D gene, V gene, J gene, CDR3 DNA, CDR3 protein. The D gene is left open where the match is weak. Clone size is stated in some rows and not others, as once, few, many or a class when expanded.

-	TRBD1	TRBV19	TRBJ2-6	TGTGCCAGTAGTATACAGGGGGCCGGTGGGGCCAACGTCCTGACTTTC	CASSIQGAGGANVLTF
many	-	TRBV28	TRBJ2-2	TGTGCCAGCAGTTTAGTAAGCGGAGCGAACACCGGGGAGCTGTTTTTT	CASSLVSGANTGELFF
many	-	TRBV12-3/TRBV12-4	TRBJ1-3	TGTGCCAGCAGTCACCCCGGAAGTATCTCTGGAAACACCATATATTTT	CASSHPGSISGNTIYF
many	TRBD2	TRBV7-9	TRBJ2-1	TGTGCCATCACTTATAGCGGGAGGTCCTACAATGAGCAGTTCTTC	CAITYSGRSYNEQFF
-	TRBD2	TRBV9	TRBJ2-7	TGTGCCAGCAGCGGAGGGACTAGCGGGTGGTACGAGCAGTACTTC	CASSGGTSGWYEQYF
-	TRBD2	TRBV3-1	TRBJ2-7	TGTGCCAGCAGCCAATACAGTCCCGGGAGGGCCGTATACGAGCAGTACTTC	CASSQYSPGRAVYEQYF
many	-	TRBV12-3/TRBV12-4	TRBJ1-4	TGTGCCAGCACGCTTCGGGGGGAGGGTGAAAAACTGTTTTTT	CASTLRGEGEKLFF
few	-	TRBV9	TRBJ2-1	TGTGCCAGCAGCGTAGGGGTTAGTGTTGAGCAGTTCTTC	CASSVGVSVEQFF
-	-	TRBV30	TRBJ2-7	TGTGCCTGGAGTGTGGCAGGCTACGAGCAGTACTTC	CAWSVAGYEQYF
few	TRBD2	TRBV7-8	TRBJ2-7	TGTGCCAGCAGCTTGTTCCGCGGGAGTTCAGCCGAGCAGTACTTC	CASSLFRGSSAEQYF
many	-	TRBV24-1	TRBJ2-1	TGTGCCACCAGTGATTTGTCGTATGGCAATGAGCAGTTCTTC	CATSDLSYGNEQFF
many	-	TRBV7-7	TRBJ2-1	TGTGCCAGCAGCTTGGGGATTCAGAACAATGAGCAGTTCTTC	CASSLGIQNNEQFF
few	-	TRBV7-9	TRBJ1-1	TGTGCCAGCAGCTTAACCGGGAATCAGGGGAGATCTGAAGCTTTCTTT	CASSLTGNQGRSEAFF
many	-	TRBV7-9	TRBJ2-3	TGTGCCAGCAGCTCACAAGATACGCAGTATTTT	CASSSQDTQYF
-	TRBD1	TRBV12-3/TRBV12-4	TRBJ1-5	TGTGCCAGCAGTTTACAGGGGGCCGATCAGCCCCAGCATTTT	CASSLQGADQPQHF
many	-	TRBV2	TRBJ2-1	TGTGCCAGCAGTGAATATCCCGGGACCCCCTACAATGAGCAGTTCTTC	CASSEYPGTPYNEQFF
-	TRBD1	TRBV5-4	TRBJ2-7	TGTGCCAGCAGCCAGGGGACAGGGGTCACCTACGAGCAGTACTTC	CASSQGTGVTYEQYF
-	-	TRBV12-3/TRBV12-4	TRBJ1-3	TGTGCCAGCAACCCTGTCGTTTCTGGAAACACCATATATTTT	CASNPVVSGNTIYF
many	-	TRBV28	TRBJ2-1	TGTGCCAGCAGTCCGCAACAGGTCGGCTACAATGAGCAGTTCTTC	CASSPQQVGYNEQFF
many	TRBD2	TRBV7-9	TRBJ2-1	TGTGCCAGCACCCTAGCGGGAGCGCTTGAGCAGTTCTTC	CASTLAGALEQFF
many	TRBD2	TRBV3-1	TRBJ2-1	TGTGCCAGCAGCCAAGATAGCGGGGGCAATTACAATGAGCAGTTCTTC	CASSQDSGGNYNEQFF
few	TRBD2	TRBV4-1	TRBJ2-1	TGCGCCAGCGTCGGGTGGGGGACTAGTAACTACAATGAGCAGTTCTTC	CASVGWGTSNYNEQFF
few	-	TRBV6-2/TRBV6-3	TRBJ2-1	TGTGCCAGCAGTTACTCCTACAGGGACCATGAGCAGTTCTTC	CASSYSYRDHEQFF
many	-	TRBV20-1	TRBJ2-1	TGCAGTGCTAGGTTTCGACACAATGAGCAGTTCTTC	CSARFRHNEQFF
many	TRBD1	TRBV7-9	TRBJ1-2	TGTGCCAGCAGCTATCGGACAGGCTATGGCTACACCTTC	CASSYRTGYGYTF
few	TRBD1	TRBV9	TRBJ2-7	TGTGCCAGCAGCCCAACCACAGGGGGAAGAGAGCAGTACTTC	CASSPTTGGREQYF
many	-	TRBV18	TRBJ1-1	TGTGCCAGCTCACCGGGACTGGACACTGAAGCTTTCTTT	CASSPGLDTEAFF
-	TRBD1	TRBV7-9	TRBJ2-5	TGTGCCAGCAGCTCCCAGCCGGGACAGGGACCCCAAACCCAGTACTTC	CASSSQPGQGPQTQYF
-	-	TRBV5-6	TRBJ2-7	TGTGCCAGCAGCTGGGGCGGGCTAAGTCTCGAGCAGTACTTC	CASSWGGLSLEQYF
many	TRBD2	TRBV18	TRBJ2-1	TGTGCCAGCTCACCACTAGCGGGCCCCTCGGATGAGCAGTTCTTC	CASSPLAGPSDEQFF
many	-	TRBV28	TRBJ2-1	TGTGCCAGAGGGGCAAGCAATGAGCAGTTCTTC	CARGASNEQFF
many	TRBD1	TRBV29-1	TRBJ1-2	TGCAGCGTTGAGAATGCAGGGGGCATCAATGGCTACACCTTC	CSVENAGGINGYTF
-	-	TRBV9	TRBJ1-3	TGTGCCAGCAGCGGAAGAGTGGGGGCTGGAAACACCATATATTTT	CASSGRVGAGNTIYF
many	-	TRBV30	TRBJ2-7	TGTGCCTGGAGTGTCTCTGCGGAAGTAGCCGAGCAGTACTTC	CAWSVSAEVAEQYF
-	TRBD2	TRBV2	TRBJ2-1	TGTGCCAGCAGTGTCGCCCCAACTAGCGGGGCGTACAATGAGCGGTTCTTC	CASSVAPTSGAYNERFF